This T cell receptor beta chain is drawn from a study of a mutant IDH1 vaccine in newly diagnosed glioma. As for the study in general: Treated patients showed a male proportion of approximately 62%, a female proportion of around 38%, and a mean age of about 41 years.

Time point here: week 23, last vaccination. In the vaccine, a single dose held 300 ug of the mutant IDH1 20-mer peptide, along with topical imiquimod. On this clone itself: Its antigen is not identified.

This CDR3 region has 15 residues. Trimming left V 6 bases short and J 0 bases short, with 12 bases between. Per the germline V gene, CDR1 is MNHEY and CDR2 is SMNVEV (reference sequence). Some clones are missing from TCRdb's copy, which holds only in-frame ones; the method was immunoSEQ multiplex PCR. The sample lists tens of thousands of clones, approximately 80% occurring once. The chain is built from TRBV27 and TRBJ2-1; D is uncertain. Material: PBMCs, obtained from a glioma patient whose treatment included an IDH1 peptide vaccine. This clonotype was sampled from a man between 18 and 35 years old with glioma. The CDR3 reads CASRPEPGSYNEQFF. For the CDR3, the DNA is TGTGCCAGCAGACCAGAGCCTGGCTCCTACAATGAGCAGTTCTTC.